These 4 T cell receptor beta chains originate from one sample sequenced in a study of T-cell memory formation after mild COVID-19 (dated by TCRdb to about 2021). To prepare the library, 5' RACE was applied. Sequenced using an Illumina NovaSeq 6000. TCRdb trimmed the raw reads at Q25, called clones with MiXCR and kept productive beta chains. Each entry merges the rows of one CDR3 protein and shows their most common DNA and genes. The sample records roughly 250,000 distinct CDR3 sequences, over 15% of which are singletons. Together, the top ten hold around 20% of the sample. Source material: PBMCs or a T cell subset sorted from them (not recorded which). The source of these receptors is a man younger than 35 who had mild COVID-19 (a few samples of this study predate the infection). The sample titles of this study are shuffled in the database, so cell type and time point are left out; the donor was told from shared clones.

This rearrangement joins TRBV11-2 to TRBJ1-6, with TRBD1 matching over 9 bases. J was trimmed by 7 bases and V by 4 bases; bases with no gene match: 5. The CDR3 consists of 15 residues. Germline assignment: CDR1 SGHAT and CDR2 FQNNGV. Here the CDR3 DNA reads TGTGCCAGCAGCTACCAAGGACAGGGGAATTCACCCCTCCACTTT. Protein: CASSYQGQGNSPLHF.

This chain uses TRBV7-2 with TRBJ1-2; 10 bases match TRBD1. The V gene end was trimmed by 4 bases and the J gene end by 6 bases; junction bases not matched to a gene: 5. Germline-derived CDR1 and CDR2 are SGHTA and FQGNSA. This CDR3 has 14 amino acids. The CDR3 nucleotides read TGTGCCAGCAGCTGGGCGGGACAGGGGAATGGCTACACCTTC. Protein product: CASSWAGQGNGYTF.

Only a few counts were recorded for this clonotype. This chain uses TRBV29-1 with TRBJ2-3; 9 bases align to TRBD2. The junction had 4 bases not matched to a gene; V was cut back by 2 bases and J by 4 bases. In germline, CDR1 is SQVTM, CDR2 ANQGSEA. The length of the CDR3 is 14 residues. CDR3 in amino acids: CSVESSGVSDTQYF. The CDR3 nucleotides read TGCAGCGTTGAATCTAGCGGGGTCTCAGATACGCAGTATTTT.

The J gene is TRBJ2-5, the V gene TRBV7-9; 7 bases are a match to TRBD1. Losses at the gene ends were 5 bases for V and 2 bases for J; bases not matched to a gene: 11. The CDR3 length is 16 residues. Germline V gene sequence: CDR1 SEHNR, CDR2 FQNEAQ (reference sequence). The CDR3 coding sequence is TGTGCCAGCAGCAGACCACCGGGCAGGGGGCAAGAGACCCAGTACTTC. Translating gives CASSRPPGRGQETQYF.